This T cell receptor beta chain came from a study of blood T cell repertoires in COVID-19. The CDR3 has 14 amino acids. The germline V gene encodes CDR1 LNHDA and CDR2 SQIVND (reference sequence). V gave up 4 bases and J gave up 2 bases, with 11 bases separating them. Authors' processing steps: For nucleated cells, counts were estimated from reference gene primer amplification. Measured with immunoSEQ multiplex PCR; TCRdb has only the in-frame clones, and not every one. V and J calls and clone size are copied from that table; D and trimming were computed from the DNA. This table holds under 200,000 clones, about four fifths found once.

The source of this sequence is an elderly woman with acute or convalescent COVID-19. The chain uses TRBV19 and TRBJ1-2; D not resolved. Sample: peripheral blood. The CDR3 spells CASSSWEANYGYTF. The DNA for the CDR3 is TGTGCCAGTAGTAGTTGGGAGGCCAACTATGGCTACACCTTC.